This TCR beta chain was sequenced in a study of Graves' ophthalmopathy and Graves' hyperthyroidism (dated by TCRdb to the late 2010s). Some background on the complete study: Peripheral blood was collected before any treatment was given, at the time of initial diagnosis. In about six hyperthyroidism patients, T-cell repertoires of thyroid tissue and blood were compared. In total, under 150 blood samples were TCR-sequenced: fewer than 50 ophthalmopathy, some 75 hyperthyroidism and some 17 hyperthyroidism-to-ophthalmopathy patients. The 100 or so discovery patients were divided at random into training and test sets in a 7:3 ratio. For independent validation, a separate cohort was made up of approximately 19 hyperthyroidism patients plus 17 patients who later progressed from hyperthyroidism to ophthalmopathy. To tell Graves' ophthalmopathy apart from Graves' hyperthyroidism, and to predict which patients would progress to ophthalmopathy, the study relied on TCR beta repertoire signatures. To explore V-J signatures that distinguish ophthalmopathy from hyperthyroidism, a discovery set of roughly 98 patients was enrolled, made up of 40 to 45 with ophthalmopathy and some 56 with stable hyperthyroidism. After sampling, hyperthyroidism patients received methimazole starting at 30 mg daily, and ophthalmopathy patients received high-dose intravenous methylprednisolone.

The ophthalmopathy patients had moderately to severely active disease, with a Clinical Activity Score of 3 or higher, a NOSPECS grade of 4 or higher, and a disease duration of less than 3 months. Anyone with other autoimmune diseases, uncontrolled infections, pregnancy or lactation was excluded from the study. Clinical symptoms, serum thyroxine, TRAb, thyroid ultrasound and orbital computed tomography formed the basis of the diagnosis. PBMCs were isolated from around 10 ml of fresh peripheral blood by Ficoll-Paque density gradient centrifugation. Total RNA was extracted with Trizol reagent and quality-checked on an Agilent 2100 Bioanalyzer. Points the paper makes about the study in general: Among expanded thyroid clonotypes with frequency above 0.001, most also showed up in blood, which suggests that blood repertoires may reflect the thyroid immune response. Sample size was not statistically predetermined, and group allocation was not concealed from the investigators. The 13-signature model separated ophthalmopathy from stable hyperthyroidism with roughly 89% sensitivity and roughly 84% specificity in cross-validation, and 80%/75% in the test set. In validation, the model predicted ophthalmopathy progression with less than 71% sensitivity and roughly 72% specificity; fewer than 15 predicted patients were CT-confirmed with GO in a median of about 6.2 months.

V is reduced by 5 bases and J by 5 bases, leaving a spacing of 16 bases between them. From the cysteine up to the phenylalanine, the CDR3 has a length of 14 residues. The only DNA kept is the CDR3, 42 bases in frame from the first base. This clonotype showed up many times. It lacks a known antigen. No clone much larger than this one lies a single base away; base qualities are absent. For repertoire sequencing, TCR beta CDR3 regions were amplified from RNA transcripts. A first-round RT-PCR used HTBI primers with the Qiagen OneStep RT-PCR kit, followed by a second-round multiplex PCR, size selection and purification. Libraries were sequenced on an Illumina HiSeq2000 using paired-end 100 bp reads. In the original analysis: Reads were processed with SOAPnuke, discarding reads with adapters, uncalled bases, mean Phred below 15, or no exact constant-primer or identifier match. COPE v1.2.5 was used to merge the high-quality paired reads. Each unique nucleotide sequence was defined as a clonotype, and clonotypes were aligned to IMGT TRB V, D and J references with MiTCR v1.1. Analysis was restricted to V-J combinations with a frequency above 0.0001, which covered 99% to 99.2% of repertoires. A TCR clonal expansion and chaos score per V-J combination was defined as the ratio of F50 clonal expansion to chaos observed in the TCRdist matrix. Welch's t-statistics and random forest were used to reduce the features to about 12 V-J combinations, which were then used as input to a naive Bayes classifier. The Morisita-Horn index was used to measure how similar the thyroid and blood repertoires were. The raw public data were reprocessed by TCRdb itself: fastp quality trimming at Q25, MiXCR clonotype calling, in-frame beta chains only. Each entry is one CDR3 protein sequence, shown with its most common DNA and genes. The V and J calls and clone size come from TCRdb's table, not from the authors' own analysis. For this sample there are approximately 480,000 distinct CDR3 sequences; under 15% appear just once. The ten largest clonotypes hold 9.8% of the sample.

The V gene is TRBV12-3 or TRBV12-4 and the J gene is TRBJ2-7; the D segment is perhaps TRBD1 or TRBD2, each sharing 5 matched bases. The source of this sequence is a woman in her twenties or thirties with Graves' ophthalmopathy. Donor details come from another sample of the same person, matched by shared clones. What was sequenced was blood. The nucleotide sequence is TGTGCCAGCAGTCCCAGGGACGGACTCGACGAGCAGTACTTC. Translated, it reads CASSPRDGLDEQYF.